These 8 T cell receptor beta chains came from one sample sequenced in a study of preoperative IRX-2 immunotherapy in early breast cancer. Clones were sequenced by immunoSEQ multiplex PCR, and TCRdb holds only the in-frame ones, with some missing. The table has about 26,000 clones, approximately 72% seen once; the top ten hold 6% to 8%. Treatment indicated: preoperative locoregional IRX-2 cytokine immunotherapy. The sample in question was lymph node tissue, obtained after IRX-2 immunotherapy. Receptor source: a human donor with breast cancer.

The rearrangement uses TRBV11-3 and TRBJ2-5; TRBD1 might be the D (6 bases). Germline V gene lookup returns CDR1 SGHNT and CDR2 YENEEA. V was clipped by 3 bases and J by 1 base, with 15 bases between them. The CDR3 consists of 16 residues. In nucleotides, the CDR3 is TGTGCCAGCAGCTTTTTATCCACAGGGCCCCAAGAGACCCAGTACTTC. This encodes CASSFLSTGPQETQYF.

The chain is built from TRBV11-1 and TRBJ2-7, with 12 bases that match TRBD2. The CDR3 has 15 residues. The germline V gene encodes CDR1 SGHAT and CDR2 FQDESV (reference sequence). The J segment lost 5 bases and the V segment lost 5 bases, leaving 7 bases of the junction unmatched. The CDR3 DNA follows: TGTGCCAGCAGCCGGCTAGCGGGAGGGCCGAACGAGCAGTACTTC. Residues: CASSRLAGGPNEQYF.

CDR3 loop: CASSLAPMGDRNEKLFF. CDR3 sequence (DNA): TGCGCCAGCAGCTTGGCTCCTATGGGGGACCGTAATGAAAAACTGTTTTTT. The chain combines TRBV5-1 with TRBJ1-4; weak D call: TRBD1 (5 bases). The V end was cut by 0 bases, the J end by 4 bases, with 16 bases between. The length of the CDR3 is 17 residues. Germline V gene data show CDR1 as SGHRS and CDR2 as YFSETQ.

This clone is a singleton in its sample. The chain recombines TRBV30 with TRBJ2-7, with 7 positions matching TRBD2. V lost 2 bases to trimming and J lost 7 bases; unmatched junction nucleotides: 11. Germline CDR1 and CDR2: GTSNPN and SVGIG (reference sequence). This CDR3 comprises 14 residues. As DNA, the CDR3 is TGTGCCTGGAGTAAAGGGGCGGGAGTATGGGAGCAGTACTTC. Translating gives CAWSKGAGVWEQYF.

The chain employs TRBV19 and TRBJ2-2, with D perhaps matching TRBD2 (5 bases). Germline-derived CDR1 and CDR2 are LNHDA and SQIVND (reference sequence). This CDR3 comprises 15 residues. The V end lost 3 bases, the J end lost 0 bases, and 8 bases lay between the germline ends. In DNA form, the CDR3 reads TGTGCCAGTAGTATCGGGGTCCCGAACACCGGGGAGCTGTTTTTT. This gives the protein CASSIGVPNTGELFF.

The V call is TRBV11-3, the J call TRBJ2-7; D might be TRBD1 or TRBD2, each matching 5 bases. V was pared by 6 bases and J by 3 bases, with 24 bases between. The CDR3 contains 17 residues. Germline CDR1 SGHNT, CDR2 YENEEA. The CDR3 spells CASSWMGLRGVNYEQYF. The CDR3 coding sequence is TGTGCCAGCAGTTGGATGGGTCTGAGGGGCGTTAACTACGAGCAGTACTTC.

This chain connects TRBV11-3 to TRBJ2-6, with 7 positions matching TRBD2. The CDR3 length is 17 residues. The germline CDR1 and CDR2 sequences are SGHNT and YENEEA. The ends lost 4 bases at V and 3 bases at J; junction bases unmatched: 9. The CDR3 DNA reads TGTGCCAGCAGCTCGCCTTCCCCGGGAGGTGGGGCCAACGTCCTGACTTTC. It encodes CASSSPSPGGGANVLTF. The full variable domain, with the rest looked up from reference TRBV11-3 and TRBJ2-6, is EAGVVQSPRYKIIEKKQPVAFWCNPISGHNTLYWYLQNLGQGPELLIRYENEEAVDDSQLPKDRFSAERLKGVDSTLKIQPAELGDSAVYLCASSSPSPGGGANVLTFGAGSRLTVL.

As to this clone: One junction end disagrees with the germline gene, perhaps due to a read error. The chain uses TRBV5-1 and TRBJ1-1; D remains unclear. The CDR3 contains 14 residues. Germline CDR1 and CDR2: SGHRS and YFSETQ. CDR3 amino acids: CASSPLSENTEAFF. The CDR3 DNA sequence: TGCGCCAGCAGCCCTTTGTCGGAGAACACCGAAGCTTTCTTT.